This T cell receptor beta chain was captured by sequencing in a study of identical twins. The length of the CDR3 is 13 residues. CDR1 is MNHNS, CDR2 SASEGT, per germline. V gave up 8 bases and J gave up 6 bases, with 14 bases separating them. The table lists this clonotype with a few counts. A universal primer site arose from template switching, and cDNA bore unique molecular identifiers. TCRdb independently ran MiXCR on the 5' RACE reads; one entry per CDR3 protein. The table has hundreds of thousands of distinct CDR3 sequences, 8% to 9% seen once. The sample was also reused in another study, on yellow fever vaccine responses in identical twins.

The specimen sequenced was PBMCs. The receptor was isolated from a woman aged 18-35 years in good health. This sequence joins TRBV6-1 and TRBJ1-5; possible D gene TRBD1, 6 bases. CDR3 coding DNA: TGTGCCAGCGCCAGAGGAGGGGGTCAGCCCCAGCATTTT. Translated, it gives CASARGGGQPQHF.